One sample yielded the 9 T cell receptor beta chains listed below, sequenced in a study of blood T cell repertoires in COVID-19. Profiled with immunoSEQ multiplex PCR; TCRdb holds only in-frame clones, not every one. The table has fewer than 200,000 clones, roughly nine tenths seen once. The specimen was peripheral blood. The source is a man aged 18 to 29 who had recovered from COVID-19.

The DNA for the CDR3 is TGTGCCAGCAGCTTGGCCGTCGTTTTCGAGACCCAGTACTTC. This sequence encodes CASSLAVVFETQYF. This chain connects TRBV5-5 to TRBJ2-5; D ambiguous. This CDR3 contains 14 residues. Trimming pared 0 bases from V and 5 bases from J, leaving 11 bases between. Germline V gene data show CDR1 as SGHKS and CDR2 as YYEKEE (reference sequence).

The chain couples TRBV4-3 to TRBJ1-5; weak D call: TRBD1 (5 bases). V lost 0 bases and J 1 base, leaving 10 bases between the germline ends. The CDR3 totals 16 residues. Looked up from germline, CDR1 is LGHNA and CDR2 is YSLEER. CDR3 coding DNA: TGCGCCAGCAGCCAAGACTCAGGGCCGAGCAATCAGCCCCAGCATTTT. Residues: CASSQDSGPSNQPQHF.

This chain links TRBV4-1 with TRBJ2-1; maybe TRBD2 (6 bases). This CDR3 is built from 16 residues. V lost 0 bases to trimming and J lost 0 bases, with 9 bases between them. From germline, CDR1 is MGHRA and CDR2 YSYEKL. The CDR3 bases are TGCGCCAGCAGCCAAGAGCTAGCGAACTCCTACAATGAGCAGTTCTTC. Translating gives CASSQELANSYNEQFF.

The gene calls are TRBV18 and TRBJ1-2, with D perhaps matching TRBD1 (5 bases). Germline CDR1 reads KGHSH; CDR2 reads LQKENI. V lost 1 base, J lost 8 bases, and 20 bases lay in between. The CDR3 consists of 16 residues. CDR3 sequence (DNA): TGTGCCAGCTCACCACTCCCGGGGGAACCCTCTTACGGCTACACCTTC. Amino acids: CASSPLPGEPSYGYTF.

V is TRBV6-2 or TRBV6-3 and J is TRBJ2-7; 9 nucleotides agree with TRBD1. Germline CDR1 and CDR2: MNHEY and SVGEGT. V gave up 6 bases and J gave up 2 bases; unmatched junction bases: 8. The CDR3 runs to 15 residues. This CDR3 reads CASSLGTGRAYEQYF. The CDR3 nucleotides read TGTGCCAGCAGCCTCGGGACAGGGCGAGCCTACGAGCAGTACTTC.

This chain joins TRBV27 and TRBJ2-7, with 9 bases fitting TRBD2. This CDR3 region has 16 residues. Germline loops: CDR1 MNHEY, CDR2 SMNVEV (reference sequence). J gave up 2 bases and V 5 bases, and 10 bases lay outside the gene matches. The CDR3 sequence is CASSPQGGRATYEQYF. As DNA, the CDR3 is TGTGCCAGCAGTCCCCAGGGCGGGAGGGCCACCTACGAGCAGTACTTC.

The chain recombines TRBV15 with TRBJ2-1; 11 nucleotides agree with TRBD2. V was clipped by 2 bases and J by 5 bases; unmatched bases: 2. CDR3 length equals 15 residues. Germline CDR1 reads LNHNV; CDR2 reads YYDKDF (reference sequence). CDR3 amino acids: CATSRYSGRDNEQFF. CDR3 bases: TGTGCCACCAGCAGATATAGCGGGAGGGACAATGAGCAGTTCTTC.

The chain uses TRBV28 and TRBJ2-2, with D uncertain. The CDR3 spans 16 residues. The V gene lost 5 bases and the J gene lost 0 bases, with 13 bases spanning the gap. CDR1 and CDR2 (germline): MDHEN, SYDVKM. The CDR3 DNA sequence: TGTGCCAGCAGTCCCTTGGCAGGAACGAACACCGGGGAGCTGTTTTTT. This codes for CASSPLAGTNTGELFF.

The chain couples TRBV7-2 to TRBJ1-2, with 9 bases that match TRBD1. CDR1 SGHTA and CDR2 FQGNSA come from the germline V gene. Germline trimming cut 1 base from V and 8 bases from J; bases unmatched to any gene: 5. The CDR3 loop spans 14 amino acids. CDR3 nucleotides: TGTGCCAGCAGCTTAGGCGGGACAGGGAAGGGCTACACCTTC. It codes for CASSLGGTGKGYTF.